The rows below give T cell receptor beta chains drawn from one sample of a study of T cells in Graves' hyperthyroidism and ophthalmopathy. TCRdb ran MiXCR on the multiplex PCR reads and lists one entry per CDR3 protein. This table holds over 150,000 distinct CDR3 sequences, 15% to 20% found once. Material: blood. These receptor sequences come from a woman in her fifties or sixties with Graves' hyperthyroidism. Both conserved end residues are part of each CDR3. D genes are given only for firm matches. Not every row has a clone size; where given, it reads once, few, many or a size class.

>14|.|TRBJ2-2|TRBV12-3/TRBV12-4|.
TGTGCCAGCAGTTTAAGGGGCGGGAACGGGGAGCTGTTTTTT
CASSLRGGNGELFF
>17|many|TRBJ2-5|TRBV15|.
TGTGCCACCAGCCCTCAGATCTCCGCAGGGAGGAGAGAGACCCAGTACTTC
CATSPQISAGRRETQYF
>14|many|TRBJ1-1|TRBV14|.
TGTGCCAGCAGCCAACGAGGAGGGAACACTGAAGCTTTCTTT
CASSQRGGNTEAFF
>12|.|TRBJ1-4|TRBV2|.
TGTGCCAGCAGTGTTTGGAGGGGAAAACTGTTTTTT
CASSVWRGKLFF
>13|.|TRBJ2-2|TRBV5-6|.
TGTGCCAGCAGCTTTCACTGGACCGGGGAGCTGTTTTTT
CASSFHWTGELFF
>15|many|TRBJ1-2|TRBV20-1|.
TGCAGTGCTAGAGCGGGGGGGGCTGGTAGCTATGGCTACACCTTC
CSARAGGAGSYGYTF
>15|many|TRBJ2-1|TRBV6-2/TRBV6-3|TRBD2
TGTGCCAGCCGCGCCGGGGGGGCCCTCCACAATGAGCAGTTCTTC
CASRAGGALHNEQFF
>15|many|TRBJ2-5|TRBV9|.
TGTGCCAGCAGCGTTAGCCTAGGGTCCCAAGAGACCCAGTACTTC
CASSVSLGSQETQYF
>18|few|TRBJ1-3|TRBV7-2|TRBD1
TGTGCCAGCAGCTTAGCAGGCGGGACAGGGGGCTCTGGAAACACCATATATTTT
CASSLAGGTGGSGNTIYF
>17|few|TRBJ2-5|TRBV3-1|TRBD2
TGTGCCAGCAGCCCCAGGACTAGCGGGGGGGCCGGGGAGACCCAGTACTTC
CASSPRTSGGAGETQYF
>14|many|TRBJ2-7|TRBV28|.
TGTGCCAGCAGATTGACAGGGAGGACTCTCGAGCAGTACTTC
CASRLTGRTLEQYF
>16|many|TRBJ2-3|TRBV7-9|TRBD2
TGTGCCAGCAGCTCGGTGGGACTAGCGGGTGCAGATACGCAGTATTTT
CASSSVGLAGADTQYF
>17|many|TRBJ1-2|TRBV19|.
TGTGCCAGTAGGCAGTCCTGGGCAGCCACCCAGGGCTATGGCTACACCTTC
CASRQSWAATQGYGYTF
>15|many|TRBJ2-7|TRBV4-3|TRBD1
TGCGCCAGCAGCCAAGAGGGGACAGGGACCTACGAGCAGTACTTC
CASSQEGTGTYEQYF
>15|few|TRBJ1-1|TRBV14|.
TGTGCCAGCAGCCAAGAAGTAACAGGGCGGACTGAAGCTTTCTTT
CASSQEVTGRTEAFF
>15|many|TRBJ1-4|TRBV15|.
TGTGCCACCAGCCCTCGGACAGATCTTAATGAAAAACTGTTTTTT
CATSPRTDLNEKLFF
>15|few|TRBJ2-7|TRBV9|.
TGTGCCAGCAGCGTAGAGGAGGGCTTCTCCTACGAGCAGTACTTC
CASSVEEGFSYEQYF
>14|many|TRBJ2-7|TRBV13|TRBD2
TGTGCCAGCGCGGAGCGGGGGTCCTCCTACGAGCAGTACTTC
CASAERGSSYEQYF
>13|many|TRBJ1-2|TRBV20-1|.
TGCAGTGCTAGAGTTCGTCACGCAGGAGGCTACACCTTC
CSARVRHAGGYTF
>13|.|TRBJ2-7|TRBV20-1|.
TGCAGTGCTAGTAACAGGGATCCCTACGAGCAGTACTTC
CSASNRDPYEQYF
>14|many|TRBJ1-4|TRBV20-1|.
TGCAGTGCTAGAGAAGGACGCCTAAATGAAAAACTGTTTTTT
CSAREGRLNEKLFF
>14|.|TRBJ2-5|TRBV2|TRBD2
TGTGCCAGCAGTCTACCGGGGGGGCCGGAGACCCAGTACTTC
CASSLPGGPETQYF
>14|few|TRBJ1-1|TRBV7-9|.
TGTGCCAGCAGCATTACCAGGGAAGACACTGAAGCTTTCTTT
CASSITREDTEAFF
>16|.|TRBJ2-1|TRBV4-2|TRBD2
TGTGCCAGCAGTAACACACGGGACTACCGATTGGATGAGCAGTTCTTC
CASSNTRDYRLDEQFF
>15|few|TRBJ1-5|TRBV18|.
TGTGCCAGCTCACCTCCGACCCTTAGCAATCAGCCCCAGCATTTT
CASSPPTLSNQPQHF
>15|many|TRBJ2-5|TRBV18|.
TGTGCCAGCTCACCACCGGACAGATGGCAAGAGACCCAGTACTTC
CASSPPDRWQETQYF
>15|many|TRBJ1-5|TRBV7-2|TRBD1
TGTGCCAGCAGCACCCAGGGGGCCGCTAATCAGCCCCAGCATTTT
CASSTQGAANQPQHF
>16|many|TRBJ2-7|TRBV28|TRBD1
TGTGCCAGCAGTTTAGGTGGTTTGGGGACAGTTTACGAGCAGTACTTC
CASSLGGLGTVYEQYF
>14|many|TRBJ2-7|TRBV5-1|.
TGCGCCAGCAGCGTCCGGGACGGGATCTACGAGCAGTACTTC
CASSVRDGIYEQYF
>12|once|TRBJ1-1|TRBV19|.
TGTGCCAGTAGGCCGGGGTCGCGGGAAGCTTTCTTT
CASRPGSREAFF
>14|many|TRBJ2-7|TRBV12-3/TRBV12-4|.
TGTGCCAGCGCTTTGCCAGGTGCCTTCTACGAGCAGTACTTC
CASALPGAFYEQYF
>11|many|TRBJ1-1|TRBV13|.
TGTGCCAGCAGCCGGGATGATGAAGCTTTCTTT
CASSRDDEAFF
>14|.|TRBJ1-2|TRBV3-1|.
TGTGCCAGCAGCCAAGCCGGGGGCGCGGATGGCTACACCTTC
CASSQAGGADGYTF
>14|many|TRBJ2-3|TRBV3-1|.
TGTGCCAGCAGCCGGTCCCGGGTCACAGATACGCAGTATTTT
CASSRSRVTDTQYF
>12|many|TRBJ2-7|TRBV20-1|.
TGCAGTGCTAGGACAGATTCCTACGAGCAGTACTTC
CSARTDSYEQYF
>16|.|TRBJ1-6|TRBV18|.
TGTGCCAGCTCACCATCTGGCCTCTCCTATAATTCACCCCTCCACTTT
CASSPSGLSYNSPLHF
>10|many|TRBJ2-3|TRBV29-1|TRBD2
TGCAGCGCGACGGGGGGGTCGCAGTATTTT
CSATGGSQYF
>12|.|TRBJ1-2|TRBV6-5|.
TGTGCCAGCAGTTTGGGGGACCATGGCTACACCTTC
CASSLGDHGYTF
>15|many|TRBJ2-6|TRBV7-2|.
TGTGCCAGCAGCCTCATGAGCTCTGGGGCCAACGTCCTGACTTTC
CASSLMSSGANVLTF
>15|many|TRBJ1-1|TRBV7-9|TRBD1
TGTGCCAGCAGGCCACCGGGACAGGGGCGGACTGAAGCTTTCTTT
CASRPPGQGRTEAFF
>16|.|TRBJ1-2|TRBV9|.
TGTGCCAGCAGCGTAGATTCTGGGGGGGACTACTATGGCTACACCTTC
CASSVDSGGDYYGYTF
>13|many|TRBJ1-1|TRBV6-1|TRBD1
TGTGCCGGTAACAGGGGGCTGAACACTGAAGCTTTCTTT
CAGNRGLNTEAFF
>15|many|TRBJ2-3|TRBV5-1|TRBD2
TGCGCCAGCAGCCTCGGACTAGCGGGGATTAATACGCAGTATTTT
CASSLGLAGINTQYF
>15|.|TRBJ2-1|TRBV5-1|.
TGCGCCAGCAGCTTGGTAAGCAGGAAGGAGAATGAGCAGTTCTTC
CASSLVSRKENEQFF
>14|many|TRBJ2-5|TRBV20-1|TRBD1
TGCAGTGCTCTCGGGACAGGGGGGTGGGAGACCCAGTACTTC
CSALGTGGWETQYF
>20|many|TRBJ2-1|TRBV2|TRBD1
TGTGCCAGCAGTGAAGTTCCGACGGGTTTTGTGGGGACAGGGAGTAATGAGCAGTTCTTC
CASSEVPTGFVGTGSNEQFF
>15|many|TRBJ2-2|TRBV5-1|.
TGCGCCAGCCGTTCCCGCCTCTTGAACACCGGGGAGCTGTTTTTT
CASRSRLLNTGELFF
>17|many|TRBJ2-4|TRBV11-2|.
TGTGCCAGCAGCTTAGTCGGAGGCAGGGCGGACAAAAACATTCAGTACTTC
CASSLVGGRADKNIQYF
>16|few|TRBJ1-5|TRBV18|.
TGTGCCAGCTCACCCTTTGGGACACCTAGCAATCAGCCCCAGCATTTT
CASSPFGTPSNQPQHF
>17|few|TRBJ2-6|TRBV9|.
TGTGCCAGCAGCGTAGCAGGGAATCCCTCTGGGGCCAACGTCCTGACTTTC
CASSVAGNPSGANVLTF
>14|.|TRBJ1-1|TRBV29-1|.
TGCAGCGGACGACGTCTTTTAATGAACACTGAAGCTTTCTTT
CSGRRLLMNTEAFF
>16|many|TRBJ2-5|TRBV2|.
TGTGCCAGCAGTGGGGGGACAAGGGGTCGGCAAGAGACCCAGTACTTC
CASSGGTRGRQETQYF
>14|many|TRBJ2-1|TRBV6-1|.
TGTGCCAGCAGTCGCGGGGACTCCTACAATGAGCAGTTCTTC
CASSRGDSYNEQFF
>14|many|TRBJ2-2|TRBV9|.
TGTGCCAGCAGCGTAGCAGTGAACACCGGGGAGCTGTTTTTT
CASSVAVNTGELFF
>19|.|TRBJ2-1|TRBV3-1|TRBD2
TGTGCCAGCAGCCAAAGGAAGTATAGCGGGATCGAGCTAGGCAATGAGCAGTTCTTC
CASSQRKYSGIELGNEQFF
>13|many|TRBJ2-7|TRBV28|.
TGTGCCAGCAGTATGGACAGAACCTACGAGCAGTACTTC
CASSMDRTYEQYF
>13|.|TRBJ1-1|TRBV27|.
TGTACCAGCAGTTTAACGGTGAACACTGAAGCTTTCTTT
CTSSLTVNTEAFF